This T cell receptor beta chain was sequenced in a study of PD-1 blockade in classical Hodgkin lymphoma. Regarding this clone: This sample includes further DNA sequences coding for the same CDR3.

This table comes from immunoSEQ multiplex PCR, and its TCRdb copy is limited to in-frame clones, with some not included. The sample contains around 26,000 clones, more than 60% of which appear only once. Every single patient, without exception, relapsed after autologous stem cell transplantation, and brentuximab vedotin exposure varied. The CDR3 consists of 13 residues. Trimming pared 0 bases from V and 6 bases from J, leaving 7 bases between. Germline V gene lookup returns CDR1 SGDLS and CDR2 YYNGEE. This clonotype was sampled from a human donor with classical Hodgkin lymphoma. The gene calls are TRBV9 and TRBJ2-1, with D perhaps TRBD2 (6 bases). The sequencing used peripheral blood mononuclear cells (PBMCs), collected before the second cycle of nivolumab. Written as DNA, the CDR3 is TGTGCCAGCAGCGTAGCGACTAGCAATGAGCAGTTCTTC. It codes for CASSVATSNEQFF.